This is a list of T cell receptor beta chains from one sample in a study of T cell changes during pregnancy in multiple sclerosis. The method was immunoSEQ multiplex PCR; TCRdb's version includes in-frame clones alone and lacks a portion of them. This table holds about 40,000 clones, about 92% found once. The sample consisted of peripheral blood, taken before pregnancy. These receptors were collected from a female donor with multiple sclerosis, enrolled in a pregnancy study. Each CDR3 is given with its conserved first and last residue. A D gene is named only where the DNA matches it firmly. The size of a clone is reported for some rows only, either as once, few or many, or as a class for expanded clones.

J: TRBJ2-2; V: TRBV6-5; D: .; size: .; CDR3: CASRKWGANTGELFF; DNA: TGTGCCAGCAGGAAATGGGGGGCGAACACCGGGGAGCTGTTTTTT
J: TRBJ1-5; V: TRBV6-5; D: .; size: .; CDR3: CASRPGLGPQPQHF; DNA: TGTGCCAGCAGACCGGGACTGGGACCTCAGCCCCAGCATTTT
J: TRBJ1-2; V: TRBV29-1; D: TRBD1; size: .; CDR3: CSGATGDGYTF; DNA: TGCAGCGGGGCCACAGGGGATGGCTACACCTTC
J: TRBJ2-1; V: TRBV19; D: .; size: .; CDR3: CASSTRQVYNEQFF; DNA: TGTGCCAGTAGTACAAGACAGGTTTACAATGAGCAGTTCTTC
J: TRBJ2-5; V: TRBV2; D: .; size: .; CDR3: CASSDDRQYF; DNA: TGTGCCAGCAGTGACGACAGGCAGTACTTC
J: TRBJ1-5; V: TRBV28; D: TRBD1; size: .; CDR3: CASEGQGDNQPQHF; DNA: TGTGCCAGCGAAGGACAGGGCGACAATCAGCCCCAGCATTTT
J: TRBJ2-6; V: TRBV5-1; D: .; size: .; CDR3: CASSPRQPGANVLTF; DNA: TGCGCCAGCAGCCCCAGACAGCCTGGGGCCAACGTCCTGACTTTC
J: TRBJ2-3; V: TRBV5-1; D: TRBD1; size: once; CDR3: CASSQPETGAPDTQYF; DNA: TGCGCCAGCAGCCAACCGGAGACAGGGGCTCCAGATACGCAGTATTTT
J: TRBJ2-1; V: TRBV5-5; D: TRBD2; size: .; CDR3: CASSSRTSGGYNEQFF; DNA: TGTGCCAGCAGCTCCCGGACTAGCGGAGGCTACAATGAGCAGTTCTTC
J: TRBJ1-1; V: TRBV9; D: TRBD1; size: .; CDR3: CASSELQGVNTEAFF; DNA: TGTGCCAGCAGCGAACTCCAGGGGGTGAACACTGAAGCTTTCTTT
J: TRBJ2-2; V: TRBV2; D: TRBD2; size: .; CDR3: CASEGLAGANTGELFF; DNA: TGTGCCAGCGAAGGGCTAGCGGGAGCGAACACCGGGGAGCTGTTTTTT
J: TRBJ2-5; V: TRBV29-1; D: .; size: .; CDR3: CSVGGLLPRETQYF; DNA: TGCAGCGTTGGGGGACTCCTCCCGAGGGAGACCCAGTACTTC
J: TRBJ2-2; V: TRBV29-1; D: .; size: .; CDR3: CSVDQDGTGELFF; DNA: TGCAGCGTTGACCAAGACGGGACCGGGGAGCTGTTTTTT
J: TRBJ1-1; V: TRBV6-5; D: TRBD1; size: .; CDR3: CASSRQGEYTEAFF; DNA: TGTGCCAGCAGCCGACAGGGGGAATACACTGAAGCTTTCTTT
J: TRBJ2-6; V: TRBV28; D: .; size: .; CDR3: CASSYPTGGWKNSGANVLTF; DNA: TGTGCCAGCAGTTACCCGACCGGAGGTTGGAAAAACTCTGGGGCCAACGTCCTGACTTTC
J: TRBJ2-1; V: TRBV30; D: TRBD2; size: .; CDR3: CAWRVGLVINEQFF; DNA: TGTGCCTGGAGGGTAGGACTAGTAATTAATGAGCAGTTCTTC
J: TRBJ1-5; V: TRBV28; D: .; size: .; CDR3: CASRQGFNQPQHF; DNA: TGTGCCAGCCGCCAGGGTTTCAATCAGCCCCAGCATTTT
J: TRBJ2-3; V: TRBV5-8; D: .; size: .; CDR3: CASSLGREFSDTQYF; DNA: TGTGCCAGCAGCTTGGGGAGGGAGTTCTCAGATACGCAGTATTTT
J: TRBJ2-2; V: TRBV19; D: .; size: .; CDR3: CASRLTNRGGTGELFF; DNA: TGTGCCAGCCGGCTCACCAACAGGGGAGGCACCGGGGAGCTGTTTTTT
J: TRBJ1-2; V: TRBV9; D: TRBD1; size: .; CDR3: CASSVRQGVAYGYTF; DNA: TGTGCCAGCAGCGTTCGACAGGGGGTAGCCTATGGCTACACCTTC
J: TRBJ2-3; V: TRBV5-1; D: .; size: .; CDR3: CASSFSGDGTDTQYF; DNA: TGCGCCAGCAGCTTTAGCGGAGATGGCACAGATACGCAGTATTTT
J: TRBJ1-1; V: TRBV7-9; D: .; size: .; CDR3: CASSPQGGTEAFF; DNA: TGTGCCAGCAGCCCCCAAGGGGGCACTGAAGCTTTCTTT
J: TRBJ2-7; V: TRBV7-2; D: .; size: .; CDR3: CASSLMPSTYEQYF; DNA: TGTGCCAGCAGCTTAATGCCTAGCACCTACGAGCAGTACTTC
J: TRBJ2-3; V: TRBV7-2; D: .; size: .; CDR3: CASSLRQSTDTQYF; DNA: TGTGCCAGCAGCTTAAGACAGAGCACAGATACGCAGTATTTT
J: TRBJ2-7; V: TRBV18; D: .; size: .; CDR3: CASSPPSQGTYEQYF; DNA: TGTGCCAGCTCACCACCGTCACAGGGAACCTACGAGCAGTACTTC
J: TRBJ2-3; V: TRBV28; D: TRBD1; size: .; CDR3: CASSSGQGASYTDTQYF; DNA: TGTGCCAGCAGCTCGGGACAGGGGGCATCATACACAGATACGCAGTATTTT
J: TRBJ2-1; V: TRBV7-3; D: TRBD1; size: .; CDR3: CASSLLAGGDEQFF; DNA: TGTGCCAGCAGCTTACTGGCAGGGGGCGATGAGCAGTTCTTC
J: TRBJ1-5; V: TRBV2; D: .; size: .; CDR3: CASSDGNQPQHF; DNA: TGTGCCAGCAGTGACGGTAATCAGCCCCAGCATTTT
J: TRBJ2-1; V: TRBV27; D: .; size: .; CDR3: CASSLSIAGTNNEQFF; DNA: TGTGCCAGCAGTTTATCGATAGCCGGTACCAACAATGAGCAGTTCTTC
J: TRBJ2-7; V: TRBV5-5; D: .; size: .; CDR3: CASRAGTLQGEQYF; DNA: TGTGCCAGCAGAGCCGGGACACTGCAGGGCGAGCAGTACTTC
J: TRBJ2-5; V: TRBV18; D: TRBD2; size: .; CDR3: CASSPSGLQETQYF; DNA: TGTGCCAGCTCACCTAGCGGGTTACAAGAGACCCAGTACTTC
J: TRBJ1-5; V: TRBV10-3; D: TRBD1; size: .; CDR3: CAISELYRTGDSNQPQHF; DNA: TGTGCCATCAGTGAGCTTTATAGGACAGGCGATAGCAATCAGCCCCAGCATTTT
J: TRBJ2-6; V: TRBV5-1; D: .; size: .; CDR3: CASSPSSSGANVLTF; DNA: TGCGCCAGCAGCCCGTCCTCCTCTGGGGCCAACGTCCTGACTTTC
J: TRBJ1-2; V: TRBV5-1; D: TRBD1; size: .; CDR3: CASSLAGTGPYGYTF; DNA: TGCGCCAGCAGCTTGGCCGGGACAGGGCCTTATGGCTACACCTTC
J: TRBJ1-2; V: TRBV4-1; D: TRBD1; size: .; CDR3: CASSQDRDYGYTF; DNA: TGTGCCAGCAGCCAAGACAGGGACTATGGCTACACCTTC
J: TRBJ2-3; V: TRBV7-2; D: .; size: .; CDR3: CASSPRSGDTQYF; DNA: TGTGCCAGCAGCCCTCGGAGCGGGGATACGCAGTATTTT
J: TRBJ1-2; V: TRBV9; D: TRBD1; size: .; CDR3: CASSVGGQGRDYGYTF; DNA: TGTGCCAGCAGCGTAGGGGGACAGGGTCGCGACTATGGCTACACCTTC
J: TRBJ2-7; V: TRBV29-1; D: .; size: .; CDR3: CSVETNYEQYF; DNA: TGCAGCGTTGAGACAAACTACGAGCAGTACTTC
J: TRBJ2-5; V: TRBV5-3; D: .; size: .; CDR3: CARSPRLSETQYF; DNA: TGTGCCAGAAGCCCTCGACTGTCAGAGACCCAGTACTTC
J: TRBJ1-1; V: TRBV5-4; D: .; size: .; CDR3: CASSPRVRGTEAFF; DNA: TGTGCCAGCAGCCCGAGGGTGCGGGGCACTGAAGCTTTCTTT
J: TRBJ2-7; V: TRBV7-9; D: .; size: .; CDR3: CASSLDPENEQYF; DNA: TGTGCCAGCAGCTTAGATCCGGAGAACGAGCAGTACTTC
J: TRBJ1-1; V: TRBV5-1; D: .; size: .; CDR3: CASSPYQNTEAFF; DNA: TGCGCCAGCAGCCCCTACCAGAACACTGAAGCTTTCTTT
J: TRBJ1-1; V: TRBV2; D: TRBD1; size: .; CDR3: CASRGTAEAFF; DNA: TGTGCCAGCAGAGGGACAGCTGAAGCTTTCTTT
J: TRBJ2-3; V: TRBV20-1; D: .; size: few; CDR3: CSAARDTQYF; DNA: TGCAGTGCTGCCCGGGATACGCAGTATTTT
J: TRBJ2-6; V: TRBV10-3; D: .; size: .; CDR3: CAARGDWANVLTF; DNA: TGTGCCGCTAGGGGTGATTGGGCCAACGTCCTGACTTTC
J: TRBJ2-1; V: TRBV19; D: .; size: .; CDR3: CASSNHGLNNEQFF; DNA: TGTGCCAGTAGTAACCACGGACTTAACAATGAGCAGTTCTTC
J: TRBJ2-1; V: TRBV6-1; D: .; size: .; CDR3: CASTRDQREQFF; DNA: TGTGCCAGCACCCGAGACCAGCGGGAGCAGTTCTTC
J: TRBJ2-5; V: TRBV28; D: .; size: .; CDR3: CASSLCILNLKGAQYF; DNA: TGTGCCAGCAGTTTATGCATACTCAACCTAAAGGGGGCCCAGTACTTC
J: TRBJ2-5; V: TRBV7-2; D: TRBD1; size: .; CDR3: CASSPGLRQGAAWETQYF; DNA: TGTGCCAGCAGCCCAGGACTCCGACAGGGGGCGGCGTGGGAGACCCAGTACTTC
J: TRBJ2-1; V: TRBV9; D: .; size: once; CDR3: CASSPRSYNEQFF; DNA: TGTGCCAGCAGCCCTCGTTCCTACAATGAGCAGTTCTTC
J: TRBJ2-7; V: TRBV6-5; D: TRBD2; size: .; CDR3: CASSYSVSGSSYEQYF; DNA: TGTGCCAGCAGTTACTCTGTAAGCGGGAGCTCCTACGAGCAGTACTTC
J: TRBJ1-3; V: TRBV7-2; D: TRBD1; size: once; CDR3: CASSLVDRGPRF; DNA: TGTGCCAGCAGCTTAGTCGACAGGGGGCCGCGCTTT
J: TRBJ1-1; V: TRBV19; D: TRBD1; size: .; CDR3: CASSNTGTGGFTEAFF; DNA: TGTGCCAGTAGCAATACCGGGACAGGGGGTTTCACTGAAGCTTTCTTT
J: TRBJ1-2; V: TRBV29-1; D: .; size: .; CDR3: CSVAGSNYGYTF; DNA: TGCAGCGTGGCAGGGTCCAACTATGGCTACACCTTC
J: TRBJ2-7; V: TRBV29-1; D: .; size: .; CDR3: CSVGDGIAYEQYF; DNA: TGCAGCGTTGGAGACGGGATAGCCTACGAGCAGTACTTC
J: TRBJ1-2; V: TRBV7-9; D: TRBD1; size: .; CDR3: CASSSRQGARYGYTF; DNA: TGTGCCAGCAGCTCCAGACAGGGGGCCCGGTATGGCTACACCTTC
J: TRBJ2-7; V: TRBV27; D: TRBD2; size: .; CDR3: CASSLSLAVVYEQYF; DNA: TGTGCCAGCAGTTTATCGCTAGCGGTGGTCTACGAGCAGTACTTC
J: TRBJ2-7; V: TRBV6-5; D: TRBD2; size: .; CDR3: CASSDLAGSSYEQYF; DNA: TGTGCCAGCAGCGACCTAGCGGGAAGCTCCTACGAGCAGTACTTC
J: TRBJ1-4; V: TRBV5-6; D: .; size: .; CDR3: CASSTGIEKLFF; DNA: TGTGCCAGCAGCACAGGGATTGAAAAACTGTTTTTT
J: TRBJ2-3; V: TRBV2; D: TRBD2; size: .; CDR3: CAGLAGSTDTQYF; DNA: TGTGCCGGCCTAGCGGGGAGCACAGATACGCAGTATTTT